This TCR beta chain came from a study of T cell repertoires in cytomegalovirus infection. Germline loops: CDR1 SGHTA, CDR2 FQGTGA. Trimming removed 4 bases from V and 4 bases from J; junction bases left unmatched: 9. The CDR3 is 16 amino acids. This clonotype was seen a few times. The antigen remains undetermined. A single record per CDR3 protein comes from TCRdb applying MiXCR to the reads. The sample yields roughly 800,000 distinct CDR3 sequences, around 29% seen once. This chain joins TRBV7-3 and TRBJ1-1; 10 nucleotides agree with TRBD1. This TCR was recovered from a human donor in good health (CMV status not recorded). Some clones in this sample may be carry-over from other donors' samples. The sequencing used cultured CD8+ T cells from PBMCs, collected from culture after CMV antigen stimulation. In DNA, the CDR3 is TGTGCCAGCAGCTACCGGGACAGGGGACTTGGCACTGAAGCTTTCTTT. As protein: CASSYRDRGLGTEAFF.